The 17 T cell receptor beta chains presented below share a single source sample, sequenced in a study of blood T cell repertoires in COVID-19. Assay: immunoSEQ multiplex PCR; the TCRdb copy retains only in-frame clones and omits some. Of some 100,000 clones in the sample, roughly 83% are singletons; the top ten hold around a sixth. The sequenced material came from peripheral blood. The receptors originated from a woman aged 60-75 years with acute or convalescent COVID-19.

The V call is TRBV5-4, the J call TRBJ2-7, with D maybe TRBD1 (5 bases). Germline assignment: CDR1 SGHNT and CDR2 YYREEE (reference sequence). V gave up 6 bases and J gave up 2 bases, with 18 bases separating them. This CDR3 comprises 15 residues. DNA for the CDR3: TGTGCCAGCAAGCCCCAGGGTGAACTTACCTACGAGCAGTACTTC. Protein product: CASKPQGELTYEQYF.

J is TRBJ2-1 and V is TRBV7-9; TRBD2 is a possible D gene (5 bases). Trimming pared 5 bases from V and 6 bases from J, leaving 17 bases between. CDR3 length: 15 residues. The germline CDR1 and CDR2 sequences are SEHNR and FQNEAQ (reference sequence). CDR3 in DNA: TGTGCCAGCAGCGTCCCTTTTCGGGGTGGCAATGAGCAGTTCTTC. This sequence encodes CASSVPFRGGNEQFF. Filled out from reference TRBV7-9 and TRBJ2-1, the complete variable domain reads DTGVSQNPRHKITKRGQNVTFRCDPISEHNRLYWYRQTLGQGPEFLTYFQNEAQLEKSRLLSDRFSAERPKGSFSTLEIQRTEQGDSAMYLCASSVPFRGGNEQFFGPGTRLTVL.

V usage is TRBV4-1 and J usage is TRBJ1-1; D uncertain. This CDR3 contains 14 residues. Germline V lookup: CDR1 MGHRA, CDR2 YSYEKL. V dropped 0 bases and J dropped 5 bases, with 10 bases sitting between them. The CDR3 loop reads CASSQERWSTEAFF. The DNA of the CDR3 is TGCGCCAGCAGCCAAGAGAGGTGGTCGACTGAAGCTTTCTTT.

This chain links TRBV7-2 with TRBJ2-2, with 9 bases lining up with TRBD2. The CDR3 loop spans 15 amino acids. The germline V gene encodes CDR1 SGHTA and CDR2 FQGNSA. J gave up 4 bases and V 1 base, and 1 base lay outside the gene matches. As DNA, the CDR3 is TGTGCCAGCAGCTTAGTTAGCGGGAGCACCGGGGAGCTGTTTTTT. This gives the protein CASSLVSGSTGELFF. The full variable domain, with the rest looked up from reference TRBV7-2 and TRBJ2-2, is GAGVSQSPSNKVTEKGKDVELRCDPISGHTALYWYRQSLGQGLEFLIYFQGNSAPDKSGLPSDRFSAERTGGSVSTLTIQRTQQEDSAVYLCASSLVSGSTGELFFGEGSRLTVL.

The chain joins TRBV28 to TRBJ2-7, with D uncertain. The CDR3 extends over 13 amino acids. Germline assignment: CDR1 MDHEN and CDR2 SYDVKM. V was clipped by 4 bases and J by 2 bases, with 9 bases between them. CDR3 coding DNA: TGTGCCAGCAGTTCACTGACTGCCTACGAGCAGTACTTC. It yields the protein CASSSLTAYEQYF.

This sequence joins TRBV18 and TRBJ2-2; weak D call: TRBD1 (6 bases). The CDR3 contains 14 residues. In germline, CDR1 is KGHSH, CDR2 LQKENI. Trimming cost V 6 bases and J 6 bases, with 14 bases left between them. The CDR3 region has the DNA TGTGCCAGCTCCCCAAGACAGGACGCCGGGGAGCTGTTTTTT. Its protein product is CASSPRQDAGELFF.

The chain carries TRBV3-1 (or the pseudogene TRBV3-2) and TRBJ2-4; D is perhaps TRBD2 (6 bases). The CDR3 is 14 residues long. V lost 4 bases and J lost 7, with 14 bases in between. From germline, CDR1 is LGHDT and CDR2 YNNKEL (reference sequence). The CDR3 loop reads CASSPGRLRNIQYF. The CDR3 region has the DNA TGTGCCAGCAGCCCAGGGAGGTTGAGGAACATTCAGTACTTC.

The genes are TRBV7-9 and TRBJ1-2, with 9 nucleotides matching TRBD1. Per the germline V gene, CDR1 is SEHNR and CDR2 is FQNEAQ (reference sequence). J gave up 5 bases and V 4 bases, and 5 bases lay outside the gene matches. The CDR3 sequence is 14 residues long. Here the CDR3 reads CASSSGGTGYGYTF. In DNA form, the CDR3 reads TGTGCCAGCAGCTCAGGAGGGACAGGGTATGGCTACACCTTC.

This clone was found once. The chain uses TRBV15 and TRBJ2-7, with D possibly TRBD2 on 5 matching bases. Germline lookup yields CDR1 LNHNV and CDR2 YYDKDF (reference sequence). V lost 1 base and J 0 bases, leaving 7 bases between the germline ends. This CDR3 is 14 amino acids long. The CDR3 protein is CATSRAGSSYEQYF. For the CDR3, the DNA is TGTGCCACCAGCAGAGCGGGAAGCTCCTACGAGCAGTACTTC.

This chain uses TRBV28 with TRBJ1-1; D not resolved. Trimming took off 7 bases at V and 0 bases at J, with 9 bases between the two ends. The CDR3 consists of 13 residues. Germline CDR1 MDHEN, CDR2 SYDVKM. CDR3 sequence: CASIPSVNTEAFF. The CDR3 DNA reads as TGTGCCAGCATACCTTCGGTGAACACTGAAGCTTTCTTT.

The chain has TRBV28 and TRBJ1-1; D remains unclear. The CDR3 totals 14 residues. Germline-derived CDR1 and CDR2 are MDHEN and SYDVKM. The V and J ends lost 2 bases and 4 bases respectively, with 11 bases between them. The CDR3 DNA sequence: TGTGCCAGCAGTTTAAGCGTGTTAGGCACTGAAGCTTTCTTT. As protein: CASSLSVLGTEAFF.

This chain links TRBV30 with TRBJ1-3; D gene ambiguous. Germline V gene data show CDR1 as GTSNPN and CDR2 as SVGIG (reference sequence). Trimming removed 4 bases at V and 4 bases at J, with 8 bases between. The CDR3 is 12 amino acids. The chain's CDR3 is CAWNQEGNTIYF. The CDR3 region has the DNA TGTGCCTGGAATCAAGAGGGAAACACCATATATTTT.

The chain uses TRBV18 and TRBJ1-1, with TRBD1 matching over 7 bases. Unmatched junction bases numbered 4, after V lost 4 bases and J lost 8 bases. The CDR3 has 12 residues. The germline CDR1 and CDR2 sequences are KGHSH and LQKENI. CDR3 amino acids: CASSHRGSEAFF. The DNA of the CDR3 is TGTGCCAGCTCACACAGGGGTTCGGAAGCTTTCTTT.

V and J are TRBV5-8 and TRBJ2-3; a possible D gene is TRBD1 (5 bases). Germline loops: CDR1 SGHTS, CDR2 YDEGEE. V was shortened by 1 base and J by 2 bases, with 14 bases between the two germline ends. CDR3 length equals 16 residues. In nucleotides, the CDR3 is TGTGCCAGCAGCTTGACGTCCGGTGGGGCCACAGATACGCAGTATTTT. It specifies CASSLTSGGATDTQYF.

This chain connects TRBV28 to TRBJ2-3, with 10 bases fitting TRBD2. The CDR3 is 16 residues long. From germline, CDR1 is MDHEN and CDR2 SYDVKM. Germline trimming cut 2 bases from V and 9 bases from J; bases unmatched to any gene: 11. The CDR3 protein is CASSLPSPGLALTQYF. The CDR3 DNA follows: TGTGCCAGCAGTTTACCCTCTCCGGGACTAGCGTTAACGCAGTATTTT.

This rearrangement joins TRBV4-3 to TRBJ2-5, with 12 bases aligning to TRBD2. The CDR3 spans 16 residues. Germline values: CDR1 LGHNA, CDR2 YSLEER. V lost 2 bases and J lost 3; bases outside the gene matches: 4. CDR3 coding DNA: TGCGCCAGCAGCCAATCTCCTAGCGGGAGGGAAGAGACCCAGTACTTC. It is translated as CASSQSPSGREETQYF.

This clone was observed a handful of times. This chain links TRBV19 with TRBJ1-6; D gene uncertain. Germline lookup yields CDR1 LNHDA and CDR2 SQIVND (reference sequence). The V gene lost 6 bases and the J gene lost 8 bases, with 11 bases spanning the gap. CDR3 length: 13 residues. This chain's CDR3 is CASRTYKDSPLHF. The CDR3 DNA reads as TGTGCCAGTAGGACTTATAAGGATTCACCCCTCCACTTT.